Detailed here is one TCR beta chain. Antigen: not known. The sample originates from a study of T-cell memory formation after mild COVID-19. Trimming removed 4 bases from V and 3 bases from J, with 6 bases in between. Germline CDR1 LGHDT, CDR2 YNNKEL (reference sequence). The CDR3 consists of 13 residues. General observations from the study: Researchers report contracting CD4+ clones mostly in CM and EM, with CD8+ clones in EMRA.

TCRdb re-called the 5' RACE reads through MiXCR, storing one row per CDR3 protein. The sample has approximately 400,000 distinct CDR3 sequences; 20% to 25% are singletons. Sequencing was done on a sample of PBMCs or a T cell subset sorted from them (not recorded which). The genes are TRBV3-1 and TRBJ1-4; D gene uncertain. This clonotype was obtained from an adult woman who had mild COVID-19 (a few samples of this study predate the infection). Cell type and time point are not known. CDR3 nucleotide sequence: TGTGCCAGCAGCCCCCGCCCTAATGAAAAACTGTTTTTT. This gives the protein CASSPRPNEKLFF.